This T cell receptor beta chain was retrieved from a study of memory CD4+ T cells and cytomegalovirus serostatus. In the study overall: Of the healthy Belgian adults, 9 were CMV seropositive and about 24 seronegative. Findings and limits, study-wide: Median bootstrapped AUC for CMV status was just over 0.94 originally, 0.85 to 0.92 US-trained.

The protocol was immunoSEQ multiplex PCR, while the TCRdb copy is restricted to in-frame clones and leaves out a portion. The table shows around 54,000 clones, with around 78% occurring only once. The sort gate was single viable CD3+CD4+CD8-CD45RO+ cells for memory CD4+ T cells. CMV serostatus came from serum IgG against pp150, pp28, p38, p52. Total CD4+ T cells were enriched by CD4 positive selection. A remark on this clone: What it recognizes is unknown.

The CDR3 consists of 15 residues. Per the germline V gene, CDR1 is MDHEN and CDR2 is SYDVKM. Trimming left V 5 bases short and J 4 bases short, with 18 bases between. This chain links TRBV28 with TRBJ2-7, with D unresolved. Sample: memory CD4+ T cells from blood. The receptor comes from an adult in good health and CMV-seronegative. Written as DNA, the CDR3 is TGTGCCAGCAGTCCCTCAGGTTCCCGTTCGTACGAGCAGTACTTC. Its translation: CASSPSGSRSYEQYF. The whole variable domain, filled in from reference TRBV28 and TRBJ2-7, reads DVKVTQSSRYLVKRTGEKVFLECVQDMDHENMFWYRQDPGLGLRLIYFSYDVKMKEKGDIPEGYSVSREKKERFSLILESASTNQTSMYLCASSPSGSRSYEQYFGPGTRLTVT.